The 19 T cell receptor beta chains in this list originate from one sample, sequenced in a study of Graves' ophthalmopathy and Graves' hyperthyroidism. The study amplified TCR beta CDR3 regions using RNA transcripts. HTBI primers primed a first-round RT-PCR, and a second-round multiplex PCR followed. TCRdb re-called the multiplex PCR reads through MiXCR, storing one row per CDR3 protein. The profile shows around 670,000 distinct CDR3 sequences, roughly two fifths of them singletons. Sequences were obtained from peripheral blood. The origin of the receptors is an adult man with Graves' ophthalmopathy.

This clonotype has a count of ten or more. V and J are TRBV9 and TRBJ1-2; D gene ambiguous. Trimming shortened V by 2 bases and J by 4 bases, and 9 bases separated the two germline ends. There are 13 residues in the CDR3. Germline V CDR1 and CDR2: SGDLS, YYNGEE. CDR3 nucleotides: TGTGCCAGCAGCGTGGAGGGATCCTATGGCTACACCTTC. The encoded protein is CASSVEGSYGYTF.

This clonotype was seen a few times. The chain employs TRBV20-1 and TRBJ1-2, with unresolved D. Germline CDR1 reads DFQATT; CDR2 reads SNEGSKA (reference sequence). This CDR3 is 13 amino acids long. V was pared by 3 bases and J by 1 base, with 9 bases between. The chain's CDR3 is CSASVVGNYGYTF. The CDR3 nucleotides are TGCAGTGCTAGTGTGGTGGGTAACTATGGCTACACCTTC.

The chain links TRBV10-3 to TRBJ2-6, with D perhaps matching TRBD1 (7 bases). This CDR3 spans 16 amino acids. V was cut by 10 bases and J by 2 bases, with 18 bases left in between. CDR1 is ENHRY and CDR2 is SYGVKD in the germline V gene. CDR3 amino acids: CATRAEGAPGANVLTF. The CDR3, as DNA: TGTGCCACAAGGGCGGAGGGGGCGCCTGGGGCCAACGTCCTGACTTTC.

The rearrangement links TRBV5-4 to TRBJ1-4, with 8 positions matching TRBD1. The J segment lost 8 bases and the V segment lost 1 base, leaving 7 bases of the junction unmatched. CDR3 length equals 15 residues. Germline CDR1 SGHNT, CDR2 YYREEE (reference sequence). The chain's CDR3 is CASSLSGQGIEKLFF. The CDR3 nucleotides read TGTGCCAGCAGCTTGTCTGGACAGGGAATAGAAAAACTGTTTTTT.

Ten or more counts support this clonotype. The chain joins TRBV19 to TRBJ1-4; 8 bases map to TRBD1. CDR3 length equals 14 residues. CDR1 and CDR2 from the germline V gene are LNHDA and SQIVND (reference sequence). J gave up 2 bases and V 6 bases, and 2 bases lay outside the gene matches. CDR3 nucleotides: TGTGCCAGTAGGTACAGGGGGACTAATGAAAAACTGTTTTTT. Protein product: CASRYRGTNEKLFF.

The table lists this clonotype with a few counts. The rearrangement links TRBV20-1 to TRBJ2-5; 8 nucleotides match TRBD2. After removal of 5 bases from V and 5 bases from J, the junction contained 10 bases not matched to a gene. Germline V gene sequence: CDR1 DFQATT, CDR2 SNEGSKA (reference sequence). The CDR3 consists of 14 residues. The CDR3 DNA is TGCAGTGCTCTGGGTAGCGGGGCGCGTGAGACCCAGTACTTC. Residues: CSALGSGARETQYF.

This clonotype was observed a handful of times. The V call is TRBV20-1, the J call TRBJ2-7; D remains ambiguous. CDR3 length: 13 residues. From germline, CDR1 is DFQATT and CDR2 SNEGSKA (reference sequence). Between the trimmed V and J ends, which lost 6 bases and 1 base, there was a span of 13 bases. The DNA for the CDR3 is TGCAGTGCCTTGAAGATTTTATCCTACGAGCAGTACTTC. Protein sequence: CSALKILSYEQYF.

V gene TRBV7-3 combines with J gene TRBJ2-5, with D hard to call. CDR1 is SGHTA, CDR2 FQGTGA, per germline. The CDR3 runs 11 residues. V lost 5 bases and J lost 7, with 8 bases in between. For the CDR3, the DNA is TGTGCCAGCAGCATGTCCGGGACCCAGTACTTC. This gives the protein CASSMSGTQYF.

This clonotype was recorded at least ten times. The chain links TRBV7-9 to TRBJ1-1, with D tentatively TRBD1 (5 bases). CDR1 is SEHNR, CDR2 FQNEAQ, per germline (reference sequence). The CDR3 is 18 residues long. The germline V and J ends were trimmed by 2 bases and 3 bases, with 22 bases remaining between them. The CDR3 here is CASSLFRGAGHWDTEAFF. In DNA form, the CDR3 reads TGTGCCAGCAGCTTATTTCGCGGGGCAGGCCATTGGGACACTGAAGCTTTCTTT.

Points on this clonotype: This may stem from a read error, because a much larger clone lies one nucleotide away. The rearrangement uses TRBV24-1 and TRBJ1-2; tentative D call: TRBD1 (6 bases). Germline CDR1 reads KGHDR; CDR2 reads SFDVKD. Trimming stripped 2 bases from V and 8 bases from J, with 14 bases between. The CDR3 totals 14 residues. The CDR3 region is CATSDSPTGRGYTF. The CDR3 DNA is TGTGCCACCAGTGATTCTCCCACAGGGCGCGGCTACACCTTC.

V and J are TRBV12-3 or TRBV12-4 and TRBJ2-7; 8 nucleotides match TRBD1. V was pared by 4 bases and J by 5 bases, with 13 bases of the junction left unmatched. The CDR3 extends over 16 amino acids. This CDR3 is CASSYDQDRESDEQYF. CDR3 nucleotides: TGTGCCAGCAGTTACGACCAGGACAGGGAATCTGACGAGCAGTACTTC.

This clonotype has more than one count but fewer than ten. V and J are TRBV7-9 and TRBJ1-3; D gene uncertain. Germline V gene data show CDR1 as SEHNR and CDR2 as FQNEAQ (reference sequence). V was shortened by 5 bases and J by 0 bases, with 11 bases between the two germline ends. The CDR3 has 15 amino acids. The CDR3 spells CASSPRRNSGNTIYF. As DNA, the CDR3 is TGTGCCAGCAGCCCCAGACGTAACTCTGGAAACACCATATATTTT. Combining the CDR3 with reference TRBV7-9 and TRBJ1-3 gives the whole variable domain DTGVSQNPRHKITKRGQNVTFRCDPISEHNRLYWYRQTLGQGPEFLTYFQNEAQLEKSRLLSDRFSAERPKGSFSTLEIQRTEQGDSAMYLCASSPRRNSGNTIYFGEGSWLTVV.

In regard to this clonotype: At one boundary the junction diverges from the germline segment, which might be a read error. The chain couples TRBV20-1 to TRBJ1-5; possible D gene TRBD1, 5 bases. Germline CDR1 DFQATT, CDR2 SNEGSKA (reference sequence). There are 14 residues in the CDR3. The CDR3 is CSARVGRSKQPHHF. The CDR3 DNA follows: TGCAGTGCTAGAGTGGGACGGTCAAAACAGCCCCATCATTTT.

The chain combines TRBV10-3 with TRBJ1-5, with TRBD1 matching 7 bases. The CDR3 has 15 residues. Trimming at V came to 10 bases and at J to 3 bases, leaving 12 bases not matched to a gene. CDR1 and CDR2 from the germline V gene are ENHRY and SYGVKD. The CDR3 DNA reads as TGTGCCAGCAAGACAGGGAACGTTGACAATCAGCCCCAGCATTTT. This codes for CASKTGNVDNQPQHF.

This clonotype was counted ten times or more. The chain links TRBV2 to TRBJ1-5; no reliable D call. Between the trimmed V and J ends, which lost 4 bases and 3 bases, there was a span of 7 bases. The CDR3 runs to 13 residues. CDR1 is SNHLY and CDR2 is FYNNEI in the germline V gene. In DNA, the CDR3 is TGTGCCAGCAGTGGGGCACCCAATCAGCCCCAGCATTTT. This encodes CASSGAPNQPQHF. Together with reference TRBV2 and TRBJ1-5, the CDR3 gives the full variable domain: EPEVTQTPSHQVTQMGQEVILRCVPISNHLYFYWYRQILGQKVEFLVSFYNNEISEKSEIFDDQFSVERPDGSNFTLKIRSTKLEDSAMYFCASSGAPNQPQHFGDGTRLSIL.

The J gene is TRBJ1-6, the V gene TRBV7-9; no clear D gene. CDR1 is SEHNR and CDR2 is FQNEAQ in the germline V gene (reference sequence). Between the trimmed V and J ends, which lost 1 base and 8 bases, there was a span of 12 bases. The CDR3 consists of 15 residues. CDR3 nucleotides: TGTGCCAGCAGCTTAGGGTCGAGTTCAGATTCACCCCTCCACTTT. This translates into CASSLGSSSDSPLHF.

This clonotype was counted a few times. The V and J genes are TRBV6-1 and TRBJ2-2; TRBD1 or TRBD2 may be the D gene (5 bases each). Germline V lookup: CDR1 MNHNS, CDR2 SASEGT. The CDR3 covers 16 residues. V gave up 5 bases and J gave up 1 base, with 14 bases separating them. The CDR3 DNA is TGTGCCAGCAGTTCCACCGGGACGAGGAACACCGGGGAGCTGTTTTTT. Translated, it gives CASSSTGTRNTGELFF.

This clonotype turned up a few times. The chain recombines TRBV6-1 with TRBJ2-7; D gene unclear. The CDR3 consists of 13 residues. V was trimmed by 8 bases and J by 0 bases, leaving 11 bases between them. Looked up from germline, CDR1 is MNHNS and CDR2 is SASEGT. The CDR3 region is CASPSVNSYEQYF. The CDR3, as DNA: TGTGCCAGCCCGTCAGTTAACTCCTACGAGCAGTACTTC.

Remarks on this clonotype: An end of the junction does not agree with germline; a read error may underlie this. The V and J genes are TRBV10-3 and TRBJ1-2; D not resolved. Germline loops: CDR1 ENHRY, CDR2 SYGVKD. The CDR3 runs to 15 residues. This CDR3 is CASSYGSLPNYGYTF. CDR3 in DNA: TGTGCCAGCAGTTACGGGAGCCTTCCGAACTATGGCTACACCTTC.